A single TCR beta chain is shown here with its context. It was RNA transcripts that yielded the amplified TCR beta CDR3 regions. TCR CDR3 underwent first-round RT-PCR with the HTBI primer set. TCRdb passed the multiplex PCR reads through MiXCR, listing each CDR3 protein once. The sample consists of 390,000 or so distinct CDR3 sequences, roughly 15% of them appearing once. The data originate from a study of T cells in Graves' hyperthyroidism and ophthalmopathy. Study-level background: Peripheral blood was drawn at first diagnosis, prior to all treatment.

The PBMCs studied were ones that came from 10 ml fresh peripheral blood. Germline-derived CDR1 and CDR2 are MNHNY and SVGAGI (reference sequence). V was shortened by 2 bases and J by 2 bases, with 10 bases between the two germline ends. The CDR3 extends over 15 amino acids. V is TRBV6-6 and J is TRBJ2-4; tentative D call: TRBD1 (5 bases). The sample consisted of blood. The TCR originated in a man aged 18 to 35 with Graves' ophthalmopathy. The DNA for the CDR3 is TGTGCCAGCAGTTACCTGGGGCCCCCCAAAAACATTCAGTACTTC. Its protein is CASSYLGPPKNIQYF.